The rows below give T cell receptor delta chains drawn from one sample of a study of gamma-delta T cells after stem cell transplantation. TCRdb reprocessed the RT-PCR reads using CATT. The table includes 1,000 to 1,500 delta-chain clones, just under 2% detected once. The sequenced sample was gamma-delta T cells. The receptors come from a human donor. It is not recorded whose cells these are; they may come from a transplant donor. CDR3s include the opening cysteine and the closing phenylalanine or tryptophan. A D gene is named only where the DNA matches it firmly. Where a row states a size, it is once, few, many or the class of an expanded clone; other rows omit it.

CDR3 DNA	CDR3 protein	D gene	clone size	J gene	V gene
TGTGCTCTTGGGGAACTCCTTCCGTCGTACTGGGGGATCATGTCGGATAAACTCATCTTT	CALGELLPSYWGIMSDKLIF	TRDD3	large	TRDJ1	TRDV1
TGTGCCTTTAGTCCTACTGGGGGAAGGGGTGGTACCGATAAACGCATCTTT	CAFSPTGGRGGTDKRIF	TRDD3	.	TRDJ1	TRDV3
TGTGCCTGTGACACTCTGGGGTGCGACACCGATAAACTCATCTTT	CACDTLGCDTDKLIF	.	.	TRDJ1	TRDV2
TGTGCCTGTGACACCTTGCCTACCCCACTTACTGGGGGACTTACCGATAAACTCATCTTT	CACDTLPTPLTGGLTDKLIF	TRDD3	.	TRDJ1	TRDV2
TGTGCCTGTGACCCCGTGGGGGATACGCGGAAGACAGCACAACTCTTCTTT	CACDPVGDTRKTAQLFF	TRDD3	.	TRDJ2	TRDV2
TGTGCCTGCGACGTACTGGGGGCCACCCCCTCTTTGACAGCACAACTCTTCTTT	CACDVLGATPSLTAQLFF	TRDD3	medium-sized	TRDJ2	TRDV2
TGTGCCTGTGACACCGTAAGAGGCCCTTCCCAATCTACCTGGGACACCCGACAGATGTTTTTC	CACDTVRGPSQSTWDTRQMFF	.	large	TRDJ3	TRDV2
TGTGCCTGTGACTCAATAGATTCTTACAACTTTATAAACGTCACCGATAAACTCATCTTT	CACDSIDSYNFINVTDKLIF	.	medium-sized	TRDJ1	TRDV2
TGTGCCTGTGACACCTTACTGGGGGATACGCCTACGGGCACCGATAAACTCATCTTT	CACDTLLGDTPTGTDKLIF	TRDD3	hyperexpanded	TRDJ1	TRDV2
TGTGCCTGTGACGTACTGGGGGATACGCCTACGGGCACCGATAAACTCATCTTT	CACDVLGDTPTGTDKLIF	TRDD3	.	TRDJ1	TRDV2
TGTGCCTGTGACGTACTGGGGGATACAGCCACCGATAAACTCATCTTT	CACDVLGDTATDKLIF	TRDD3	large	TRDJ1	TRDV2
TGTGCCTGTGACTCTATCTCTGGGGGATCGAGGACCGATAAACTCATCTTT	CACDSISGGSRTDKLIF	TRDD3	medium-sized	TRDJ1	TRDV2
TGTGCCTGTGACCCCGTGGGGCATCCTTACACCGATAAACTCATCTTT	CACDPVGHPYTDKLIF	.	.	TRDJ1	TRDV2
TGTGCCTGTGACACCGTAGGGGGACCCACCGATAAACTCATCTTT	CACDTVGGPTDKLIF	.	large	TRDJ1	TRDV2
TGTGCTCTTGGGGAAAATCCTACTAAGACCGTCCTAATTCTAGGATACCGCCCTTTGACAGCACAACTCTTCTTT	CALGENPTKTVLILGYRPLTAQLFF	.	few	TRDJ2	TRDV1
TGTGCCTGTGACACCGTTACTGGGGGGCTCTACACCGATAAACTCATCTTT	CACDTVTGGLYTDKLIF	TRDD3	medium-sized	TRDJ1	TRDV2
TGTGCCTGTGACTTACTGGGGGATACTCCCGATAAACTCATCTTT	CACDLLGDTPDKLIF	TRDD3	medium-sized	TRDJ1	TRDV2
TGTGCCTGTGACAGTCTGGGGGATACGCCTACGGGCACCGATAAACTCATCTTT	CACDSLGDTPTGTDKLIF	TRDD3	few	TRDJ1	TRDV2
TGTGCCTTCGACGAAGCTACTGGGGGATCCGTGAGGACCGATAAACTCATCTTT	CAFDEATGGSVRTDKLIF	TRDD3	.	TRDJ1	TRDV2
TGTGCCTGTGACCCCGTGGGGGATACAGCCACCGATAAACTCATCTTT	CACDPVGDTATDKLIF	TRDD3	few	TRDJ1	TRDV2
TGTGCCTGTGACACCCTGGGGCCGCGGGCGGCCACCGATAAACTCATCTTT	CACDTLGPRAATDKLIF	.	large	TRDJ1	TRDV2
TGTGCCTGTGACACCGTAGGGGGCCCTTCCCAATCTACCTGGGACACCCGACAGATGTTTTTC	CACDTVGGPSQSTWDTRQMFF	.	few	TRDJ3	TRDV2
TGTGCCTGTGATTTTCTGGGGGATCGGGAGGACACCGATAAACTCATCTTT	CACDFLGDREDTDKLIF	TRDD3	few	TRDJ1	TRDV2
TGTGCAACCCCCTCCCCGGGGATGGGGGATATGGAGGAAAGAACCGATAAACTCATCTTT	CATPSPGMGDMEERTDKLIF	TRDD3	large	TRDJ1	TRAV29/DV5
TGTGCCTGTGATTTACTGGGGGATCGGGAGGACACCGATAAACTCATCTTT	CACDLLGDREDTDKLIF	TRDD3	few	TRDJ1	TRDV2
TGTGCCTGTGATTTTCTGGGGGGGCCCCGTACACCGATAGGACTCATCTTT	CACDFLGGPRTPIGLIF	TRDD3	.	TRDJ1	TRDV2
TGTGCCTGTGAAAGACTCGTACTGGGGACCCCGGGGGTGTACACCGATAAACTCATCTTT	CACERLVLGTPGVYTDKLIF	TRDD3	.	TRDJ1	TRDV2
TGTGCCTGTGACACTCTGGGGGATACTGACACCGATAAACTCATCTTT	CACDTLGDTDTDKLIF	TRDD3	large	TRDJ1	TRDV2
TGTGCCTGTGACACCGTTAGCCTGGGGGATCGGGAGGACACCGATAAACTCATCTTT	CACDTVSLGDREDTDKLIF	TRDD3	hyperexpanded	TRDJ1	TRDV2
TGTGCCTGTGACGCCGTACTGGGGGATACGCGGTACACCGATAAACTCATCTTT	CACDAVLGDTRYTDKLIF	TRDD3	.	TRDJ1	TRDV2
TGTGCCTGTGACACTCTGGGGGCCACCCCCTCTTTGACAGCACAACTCTTCTTT	CACDTLGATPSLTAQLFF	TRDD3	hyperexpanded	TRDJ2	TRDV2
TGTGCCTTTAGTCCTACTGGGGGACTTACCGATAAACTCATCTTT	CAFSPTGGLTDKLIF	TRDD3	hyperexpanded	TRDJ1	TRDV3
TGTGCCTGTGATTTTCTGGGGGGGCTGTACACCGATAAACTCATCTTT	CACDFLGGLYTDKLIF	TRDD3	large	TRDJ1	TRDV2
TGTGCCTGTGACACCGGGGATGCGACCCACACCGATAAACTCATCTTT	CACDTGDATHTDKLIF	.	few	TRDJ1	TRDV2
TGTGCTCTTGGGGAACGAGCCTTCCTACGAAAGTACTGGGGGATTTATACCGATAAACTCATCTTT	CALGERAFLRKYWGIYTDKLIF	.	medium-sized	TRDJ1	TRDV1
TGTGCCTGTGACATCGTACTGGGGGATAGCTCCTGGGACACCCGACAGATGTTTTTC	CACDIVLGDSSWDTRQMFF	TRDD3	.	TRDJ3	TRDV2
TGTGCCTGTGACGCGGTACTGGGGGATACGACCCACACCGATAAACTCATCTTT	CACDAVLGDTTHTDKLIF	TRDD3	few	TRDJ1	TRDV2
TGTGCCTGTGACGCCGTACTGGGGGCCACCCCCTCTTTGACAGCACAACTCTTCTTT	CACDAVLGATPSLTAQLFF	TRDD3	many	TRDJ2	TRDV2
TGTGCCTGTGACCCTGTACTGGGGGATACGACCGATAAACTCATCTTT	CACDPVLGDTTDKLIF	TRDD3	.	TRDJ1	TRDV2
TGTGCCTGTGACTCTATCTCTGGGGGACGTCCTACCGATAAACTCATCTTT	CACDSISGGRPTDKLIF	TRDD3	few	TRDJ1	TRDV2